A single sample is the source of the 20 T cell receptor beta chains below, sequenced in a study of blood T cell repertoires in COVID-19. The table came from immunoSEQ multiplex PCR; TCRdb's copy has only in-frame clones and leaves some out. The data contain 29,000 or so clones, approximately 71% of them singletons. Sequenced input: peripheral blood. These receptors were collected from a human donor in a cohort sampled during active COVID-19.

The CDR3 DNA is TGTGCCAGCAGCTTAGGTTTGGACAGCCAGAACACCGGGGAGCTGTTTTTT. Translated, it gives CASSLGLDSQNTGELFF. This chain links TRBV11-3 with TRBJ2-2, with D maybe TRBD1 (6 bases). The CDR3 loop spans 17 amino acids. In germline, CDR1 is SGHNT, CDR2 YENEEA. Trimming left V 1 base short and J 1 base short, with 13 bases between.

V and J are TRBV7-8 and TRBJ1-1; 9 nucleotides align to TRBD1. J lost 4 bases, V lost 7 bases, and 7 bases had no gene match. Germline values: CDR1 SGHVS, CDR2 FQNEAQ. The CDR3 length is 14 residues. The CDR3 sequence: CASIRTGVGTEAFF. The CDR3 nucleotides are TGTGCCAGCATCCGGACAGGGGTTGGCACTGAAGCTTTCTTT.

This chain links TRBV3-1 (or the pseudogene TRBV3-2) with TRBJ1-2; D unresolved. The germline V gene has CDR1 LGHDT and CDR2 YNNKEL (reference sequence). With 0 bases removed from V and 1 base from J, the gap between germline ends came to 6 bases. The CDR3 extends over 14 amino acids. The CDR3 DNA is TGTGCCAGCAGCCAAGAAAACAGTAACTATGGCTACACCTTC. Amino acids: CASSQENSNYGYTF.

This chain connects TRBV24-1 to TRBJ2-2; D perhaps matches TRBD1 (5 bases). The CDR3 is 13 residues long. Germline assignment: CDR1 KGHDR and CDR2 SFDVKD. Trimming left V 8 bases short and J 4 bases short, with 10 bases between. Written as DNA, the CDR3 is TGTGCCACCACCCCTGGGGCCACCGGGGAGCTGTTTTTT. It codes for CATTPGATGELFF.

The chain employs TRBV11-3 and TRBJ2-3; the D is unclear. The germline V gene has CDR1 SGHNT and CDR2 YENEEA. The V end lost 7 bases, the J end lost 1 base, and 15 bases lay between the germline ends. CDR3 length: 15 amino acids. The CDR3 coding sequence is TGTGCCAGCAAGAAAGGCGGTACTGGCACAGATACGCAGTATTTT. Translated, it gives CASKKGGTGTDTQYF.

The J gene is TRBJ2-5, the V gene TRBV3-1 (or the pseudogene TRBV3-2); D not resolved. The length of the CDR3 is 13 residues. CDR1 LGHDT and CDR2 YNNKEL come from the germline V gene (reference sequence). The ends were cut back, 3 bases at V and 0 bases at J, with 5 bases in the middle. The CDR3 DNA reads as TGTGCCAGCAGCCATGTAAACCAAGAGACCCAGTACTTC. This encodes CASSHVNQETQYF.

The V call is TRBV24-1, the J call TRBJ2-7, with no clear D. V gave up 4 bases and J gave up 4 bases, with 7 bases separating them. This CDR3 has 12 amino acids. CDR1 and CDR2 from the germline V gene are KGHDR and SFDVKD. CDR3 protein: CATSESGYEQYF. Written as DNA, the CDR3 is TGTGCCACCAGTGAGTCGGGTTACGAGCAGTACTTC.

V is TRBV28 and J is TRBJ1-3; TRBD1 might be the D (5 bases). Trimming shortened V by 9 bases and J by 0 bases, and 12 bases separated the two germline ends. The CDR3 extends over 14 amino acids. CDR1 and CDR2 from the germline V gene are MDHEN and SYDVKM. DNA of the CDR3: TGTGCCAGTTGGGGGGTTAGCTCTGGAAACACCATATATTTT. This codes for CASWGVSSGNTIYF.

This clone was seen more than once but under ten times. Its ends do not fully match the called genes, so a read error is possible. The chain couples TRBV7-9 to TRBJ2-3; possible D gene TRBD1, 5 bases. CDR3 length: 12 residues. Germline V CDR1 and CDR2: SEHNR, FQNEAQ (reference sequence). The CDR3 sequence is CASSQDSSTLSF. CDR3 DNA sequence: TGTGCCAGCAGCCAAGACAGTTCAACCCTTAGTTTT.

The rearrangement uses TRBV7-2 and TRBJ1-6; D gene uncertain. Germline loops: CDR1 SGHTA, CDR2 FQGNSA. V was cut by 4 bases and J by 2 bases, with 12 bases left in between. The CDR3 extends over 16 amino acids. CDR3 DNA: TGTGCCAGCAGCTCAGCCCAGGAGGCCTATAATTCACCCCTCCACTTT. Its protein is CASSSAQEAYNSPLHF.

V gene TRBV10-3 combines with J gene TRBJ2-3, with D perhaps matching TRBD2 (5 bases). Germline lookup yields CDR1 ENHRY and CDR2 SYGVKD. CDR3 length equals 13 residues. With 2 bases removed from V and 4 bases from J, the gap between germline ends came to 7 bases. CDR3 nucleotide sequence: TGTGCCATCAGTGAGAGGACTTCAGATACGCAGTATTTT. Its translation is CAISERTSDTQYF.

The rearrangement uses TRBV7-9 and TRBJ1-3; maybe TRBD1 (6 bases). Trimming removed 4 bases from V and 4 bases from J, with 17 bases in between. Germline V gives CDR1 SEHNR, CDR2 FQNEAQ (reference sequence). The CDR3 spans 16 residues. The CDR3 sequence is CASSSLSSGVGNTIYF. CDR3 bases: TGTGCCAGCAGCTCACTGTCGTCAGGGGTAGGAAACACCATATATTTT.

This clone was found once. V and J are TRBV25-1 and TRBJ2-7, with D maybe TRBD2 (5 bases). The CDR3 has 13 residues. Looked up from germline, CDR1 is MGHDK and CDR2 is SYGVNS. V lost 2 bases and J lost 2, with 7 bases in between. CDR3 sequence reads: CASSELGTYEQYF. CDR3 coding DNA: TGTGCCAGCAGTGAACTCGGGACCTACGAGCAGTACTTC.

The rearrangement joins TRBV9 to TRBJ2-3; 13 bases match TRBD2. The CDR3 runs 16 residues. CDR1 is SGDLS and CDR2 is YYNGEE in the germline V gene. V gave up 0 bases and J gave up 4 bases; unmatched junction bases: 2. CDR3 region: CASSVGTSGSSDTQYF. CDR3 bases: TGTGCCAGCAGCGTAGGGACTAGCGGGAGCTCAGATACGCAGTATTTT.

The rearrangement joins TRBV6-2 or TRBV6-3 to TRBJ1-1; possibly TRBD1 for D (5 bases). Germline lookup yields CDR1 MNHEY and CDR2 SVGEGT. This CDR3 contains 12 residues. The V and J ends lost 5 bases and 5 bases respectively, with 9 bases between them. CDR3 nucleotide sequence: TGTGCCAGCAGTCCAGGGTTGACTGAAGCTTTCTTT. This encodes CASSPGLTEAFF.

This chain links TRBV7-9 with TRBJ2-5; TRBD1 matches 10 bases. There are 15 residues in the CDR3. CDR1 SEHNR and CDR2 FQNEAQ come from the germline V gene (reference sequence). J was trimmed by 4 bases and V by 0 bases; bases with no gene match: 2. The CDR3 spells CASSLARQGAETQYF. The CDR3 DNA follows: TGTGCCAGCAGCTTAGCTAGACAGGGGGCAGAGACCCAGTACTTC.

The chain joins TRBV24-1 to TRBJ1-2; 7 bases fit TRBD1. Germline V gives CDR1 KGHDR, CDR2 SFDVKD. This CDR3 is built from 14 residues. Trimming cost V 4 bases and J 2 bases; bases outside gene matches: 3. In nucleotides, the CDR3 is TGTGCCACCAGTGAATCGGGACAGAACTATGGCTACACCTTC. The encoded protein is CATSESGQNYGYTF.

This clone was seen a handful of times. The chain is built from TRBV7-7 and TRBJ2-1; 11 bases line up with TRBD2. The CDR3 has 16 residues. V was clipped by 5 bases and J by 3 bases; unmatched bases: 6. Germline-derived CDR1 and CDR2 are SSHAT and FNYEAQ (reference sequence). The DNA of the CDR3 is TGTGCCAGCAGCACCGGGACTAGCGGATACTACAATGAGCAGTTCTTC. This codes for CASSTGTSGYYNEQFF.

The genes are TRBV7-3 and TRBJ2-1, with 9 bases that match TRBD2. In germline, CDR1 is SGHTA, CDR2 FQGTGA. The trim removed 6 bases at V and 6 bases at J, leaving 6 bases unmatched. This CDR3 has 14 residues. This CDR3 reads CASSRSGSGNEQFF. The CDR3 DNA is TGTGCCAGCAGTCGTAGCGGGAGCGGCAATGAGCAGTTCTTC.

The chain employs TRBV19 and TRBJ2-1; 8 bases line up with TRBD2. This CDR3 region has 14 residues. V was clipped by 6 bases and J by 9 bases; unmatched bases: 10. The germline V gene has CDR1 LNHDA and CDR2 SQIVND (reference sequence). The CDR3 DNA reads as TGTGCCAGTAGCCCCTCCGGGACTAGGCTTGAGCAGTTCTTC. Protein product: CASSPSGTRLEQFF.